The clone carrying this T cell receptor beta chain appeared a few times. Its target is unknown. CDR3 size: 15 residues. J was trimmed by 8 bases and V by 6 bases; bases with no gene match: 10. The germline CDR1 and CDR2 sequences are MNHNY and SVGAGI (reference sequence). The data stem from a study of human T cells and chemical hapten exposure. Overall study: Patch testing was performed with 0.01% DPC on the upper back, with reading at 6 days.

Time point reported: patch test 1, 2 weeks after DPC sensitization. The treatment here: therapeutic diphenylcyclopropenone sensitization with weekly scalp DPC. Each donor was an alopecia patient between 18 and 70 years of age who qualified for DPC. Study-wide findings and caveats: Large CDR3 similarity clusters arose significantly more often from expanded TCRs than from controls.

As originally analysed: The median was roughly 100,000 TCRs per sample, ranging roughly 20,000 to 690,600. TCRdb independently ran MiXCR on the RACE reads; one entry per CDR3 protein. These V and J calls derive from TCRdb rather than the authors' analysis. Found here are 150,000 to 200,000 distinct CDR3 sequences, more than 12% of them singletons; the top ten hold 1.7%. The source material was whole blood, sampled in connection with sensitization to the hapten diphenylcyclopropenone (DPC). This TCR was sampled from a woman in her 30s with alopecia areata. Some clones in this sample may be carry-over from other donors' samples. The chain recombines TRBV6-6 with TRBJ2-2; 9 bases match TRBD1. The CDR3: CASSPGQGGAGELFF. DNA of the CDR3: TGTGCCAGCAGCCCGGGACAGGGAGGTGCTGGGGAGCTGTTTTTT.